This T cell receptor (beta chain) emerged from a study of blood T cell repertoires in COVID-19. Study-wide context: The study drew acute and convalescent COVID-19 samples from the United States, Italy and Spain. T cells, B-cell-depleted T cells, or PBMCs provided the cDNA or gDNA that served as material.

In the source study's methods: Reference gene primer amplification yielded estimated nucleated cell counts. Sequencing was performed with immunoSEQ multiplex PCR; in TCRdb, only in-frame clones are kept and a portion is missing. For V, J and clone size, that table is used; D and trimming come from the DNA. In the table there are approximately 55,000 clones, 90% of which are singletons. Specimen: peripheral blood. The TCR originated in a man aged 35 to 55 with acute or convalescent COVID-19.

The CDR3 region has the DNA TGTGCCAGCAGCCCGCGGGGCGGGAGGGATGAGACCCAGTACTTC. Translating it yields CASSPRGGRDETQYF. The genes are TRBV5-4 and TRBJ2-5, with 9 bases lining up with TRBD2. In germline, CDR1 is SGHNT, CDR2 YYREEE (reference sequence). The V gene end was trimmed by 4 bases and the J gene end by 5 bases; junction bases not matched to a gene: 9. The CDR3 runs to 15 residues.